This T cell receptor beta chain was recovered during a study of T cell responses to AZD1222 COVID-19 vaccine. The protocol was immunoSEQ multiplex PCR, while the TCRdb copy is restricted to in-frame clones and leaves out a portion. This table has tens of thousands of clones, roughly 89% appearing once. The study, taken as a whole, reports: Within unmutated variant regions lay the reported targets of nearly half of spike-specific TCRs. At 160-218 and 743-854, vaccine-associated CD4 TCRs were dominant, and they spanned spike. Baseline seropositivity occurred in only a handful of AZD1222 recipients. White British people made up most donors, females outnumbered males, and clonal diversity was possibly underestimated.

This clone was seen only once. Antigen: not known. This CDR3 spans 15 amino acids. J gave up 3 bases and V 5 bases, and 4 bases lay outside the gene matches. Germline CDR1 and CDR2: SGHVS and FNYEAQ. The input for sequencing was peripheral blood, taken on day 0 of MenACWY control vaccination. The clonotype comes from an adult in good health. V and J are TRBV7-6 and TRBJ2-7; 13 bases align to TRBD2. CDR3 DNA sequence: TGTGCCAGCAGCGCCGGGACTAGCGGGGTCTACGAGCAGTACTTC. Translated: CASSAGTSGVYEQYF.